The entry below gives a single T cell receptor beta chain sequence along with its context. The CDR3 consists of 16 residues. Trimming took off 4 bases at V and 3 bases at J, with 20 bases between the two ends. The V gene's germline CDR1 is SGHRS and CDR2 YFSETQ. The data belong to a study of yellow fever vaccine responses in identical twins. In TCRdb, the RT-PCR reads were re-called with MiXCR into one record per CDR3 protein. Among 2,500 to 3,000 distinct CDR3 sequences listed, 80% to 90% were seen once. The chain joins TRBV5-1 to TRBJ2-7; D tentatively reads TRBD1 or TRBD2 (6 bases each). The material sequenced was T cells from blood (PBMCs), unsorted or a sorted subset (not recorded which), taken before or after yellow fever vaccination (not recorded which). The TCR comes from a female donor who received the yellow fever vaccine. CDR3 sequence reads: CASSAGTGHSLYEQYF. CDR3 nucleotide sequence: TGCGCCAGCAGCGCGGGAACGGGACACAGCCTCTACGAGCAGTACTTC.